The 21 T cell receptor beta chains listed next were all sequenced from one sample in a study of identical twins. TCRdb reprocessed the 5' RACE reads with MiXCR, giving one entry per CDR3 protein. Of 1.5 million to 2 million distinct CDR3 sequences listed, 25% to 35% are singletons. Sequenced: cord blood. All receptors derive from a newborn girl in good health.

This clonotype was picked up a small number of times. This chain uses TRBV6-1 with TRBJ2-1, with 9 bases aligning to TRBD2. Germline CDR1 MNHNS, CDR2 SASEGT. The CDR3 spans 16 residues. V lost 6 bases and J lost 3; bases outside the gene matches: 9. CDR3 in amino acids: CASRETGTSYYNEQFF. Here the CDR3 DNA reads TGTGCCAGCAGAGAAACCGGGACTAGCTACTACAATGAGCAGTTCTTC.

The chain recombines TRBV28 with TRBJ2-3, with TRBD1 matching 7 bases. The CDR3 extends over 14 amino acids. V trimming: 6 bases; J trimming: 8 bases; junction bases outside the gene matches: 11. Germline V CDR1 and CDR2: MDHEN, SYDVKM. The CDR3: CASRPVSPGGTQYF. The CDR3 DNA is TGTGCCAGCAGACCAGTATCCCCAGGGGGTACGCAGTATTTT.

This clonotype showed up just once. The chain uses TRBV7-2 and TRBJ1-1; D gene ambiguous. The CDR3 runs to 17 residues. V lost 4 bases and J lost 1, with 19 bases in between. The germline V gene encodes CDR1 SGHTA and CDR2 FQGNSA. DNA for the CDR3: TGTGCCAGCAGCTCACTTTTGGGTCACAGCCAGAACACTGAAGCTTTCTTT. Amino acid sequence: CASSSLLGHSQNTEAFF.

A word on this clonotype: This may be a read error, as it is one base from a much larger clone. The chain carries TRBV20-1 and TRBJ2-7; D unresolved. The CDR3 length is 10 residues. Trimming pared 1 base from V and 7 bases from J, leaving 5 bases between. Germline CDR1 reads DFQATT; CDR2 reads SNEGSKA (reference sequence). This CDR3 reads CSARGKEQYF. The CDR3 coding sequence is TGCAGTGCTAGAGGGAAGGAGCAGTACTTC.

This clonotype was picked up a small number of times. This chain links TRBV12-3 or TRBV12-4 with TRBJ2-6; 8 bases fit TRBD1. V trimming: 2 bases; J trimming: 2 bases; junction bases outside the gene matches: 8. The CDR3 has 18 residues. The CDR3 is CASSLFGQGPAGANVLTF. The CDR3 DNA sequence: TGTGCCAGCAGTTTATTTGGACAGGGCCCAGCTGGGGCCAACGTCCTGACTTTC.

This clonotype has at least ten counts. V usage is TRBV9 and J usage is TRBJ1-5; 10 bases are shared with TRBD1. The CDR3 runs 15 residues. Germline values: CDR1 SGDLS, CDR2 YYNGEE. The junction had 2 bases not matched to a gene; V was cut back by 3 bases and J by 2 bases. The CDR3 nucleotides read TGTGCCAGCAGCGCCGGGACAGGGGGCAATCAGCCCCAGCATTTT. It yields the protein CASSAGTGGNQPQHF.

This clonotype was counted ten times or more. V and J are TRBV20-1 and TRBJ2-1; 8 bases are shared with TRBD2. The CDR3 runs to 17 residues. Germline CDR1 and CDR2: DFQATT and SNEGSKA (reference sequence). J gave up 2 bases and V 6 bases, and 15 bases lay outside the gene matches. CDR3 bases: TGCAGTGCCCCTCTAGCGGGCCACGCGATCGCCTACAATGAGCAGTTCTTC. Amino acid sequence: CSAPLAGHAIAYNEQFF.

V is TRBV7-9 and J is TRBJ2-7; D may be TRBD2 (5 bases). V gave up 4 bases and J gave up 3 bases, with 19 bases separating them. The length of the CDR3 is 16 residues. Germline values: CDR1 SEHNR, CDR2 FQNEAQ (reference sequence). DNA of the CDR3: TGTGCCAGCAGCTCTTTCTCGGCGCGGGTAGGCTACGAGCAGTACTTC. Residues: CASSSFSARVGYEQYF.

The chain uses TRBV20-1 and TRBJ1-2; a possible D gene is TRBD1 (5 bases). The CDR3 loop spans 13 amino acids. Per germline, CDR1 DFQATT and CDR2 SNEGSKA (reference sequence). V lost 3 bases and J lost 4, with 12 bases in between. For the CDR3, the DNA is TGCAGTGCTAGCCTAGGGGTGGGCTATGGCTACACCTTC. Protein product: CSASLGVGYGYTF.

The chain links TRBV7-9 to TRBJ2-7; the match to TRBD1 covers 8 bases. The CDR3 is made up of 16 amino acids. The V gene end was trimmed by 2 bases and the J gene end by 0 bases; junction bases not matched to a gene: 6. Germline values: CDR1 SEHNR, CDR2 FQNEAQ (reference sequence). CDR3 region: CASSLSGTGVSYEQYF. As DNA, the CDR3 is TGTGCCAGCAGCTTATCAGGGACAGGAGTCTCCTACGAGCAGTACTTC.

This clonotype was recorded a few times. The V gene is TRBV6-5, the J gene TRBJ1-5, with D hard to call. The V and J ends lost 9 bases and 7 bases respectively, with 16 bases between them. The CDR3 is 13 amino acids. CDR1 is MNHEY, CDR2 SVGAGI, per germline. CDR3 region: CASKMDGSQPQHF. The CDR3 DNA is TGTGCCAGTAAAATGGACGGATCGCAGCCCCAGCATTTT.

The V call is TRBV12-3 or TRBV12-4, the J call TRBJ1-2; no clear D gene. The CDR3 is made up of 14 amino acids. Trimming left V 5 bases short and J 3 bases short, with 13 bases between. CDR3 amino acids: CASSPGETYYGYTF. The CDR3 nucleotides read TGTGCCAGCAGTCCTGGGGAGACTTACTATGGCTACACCTTC.

Only one count was recorded for this clonotype. The chain employs TRBV20-1 and TRBJ2-2; D unclear. The germline CDR1 and CDR2 sequences are DFQATT and SNEGSKA (reference sequence). CDR3 length: 13 amino acids. The V end was cut by 5 bases, the J end by 6 bases, with 13 bases between. CDR3 amino acids: CSAHPHLAGELFF. The CDR3 DNA reads TGCAGTGCTCACCCTCATTTGGCCGGGGAGCTGTTTTTT.

This clonotype was counted only a few times. This chain uses TRBV29-1 with TRBJ1-1; D is unclear. The CDR3 is 14 amino acids. V lost 4 bases and J 1 base, leaving 13 bases between the germline ends. CDR1 is SQVTM and CDR2 is ANQGSEA in the germline V gene. The CDR3 is CSVGGRLSNTEAFF. The CDR3 nucleotides read TGCAGCGTTGGAGGGCGCTTATCGAACACTGAAGCTTTCTTT.

This clonotype was counted only a few times. The V gene is TRBV20-1, the J gene TRBJ1-2; weak D call: TRBD1 (5 bases). The CDR3 is 12 residues long. Germline V gene lookup returns CDR1 DFQATT and CDR2 SNEGSKA (reference sequence). Trimming stripped 1 base from V and 8 bases from J, with 11 bases between. The CDR3 is CSARAAGKGYTF. CDR3 nucleotides: TGCAGTGCTAGAGCTGCAGGGAAGGGCTACACCTTC.

This rearrangement joins TRBV6-6 to TRBJ2-7; D is unclear. V gave up 7 bases and J gave up 3 bases, with 10 bases separating them. CDR3 length: 12 residues. Per the germline V gene, CDR1 is MNHNY and CDR2 is SVGAGI (reference sequence). CDR3 DNA: TGTGCCAGCAAGGGCCCACGCTACGAGCAGTACTTC. This encodes CASKGPRYEQYF.

The chain recombines TRBV20-1 with TRBJ2-7; TRBD2 matches 7 bases. CDR3 length: 14 amino acids. Germline V CDR1 and CDR2: DFQATT, SNEGSKA (reference sequence). V lost 3 bases, J lost 3 bases, and 8 bases stayed unmatched. The chain's CDR3 is CSARGGSVFYEQYF. The CDR3 coding sequence is TGCAGTGCTAGGGGCGGGAGCGTATTCTACGAGCAGTACTTC.

This clonotype has only a few counts. The J gene is TRBJ1-4, the V gene TRBV5-4; maybe TRBD1 (6 bases). The CDR3 loop spans 14 amino acids. V dropped 1 base and J dropped 8 bases, with 12 bases sitting between them. CDR1 is SGHNT and CDR2 is YYREEE in the germline V gene (reference sequence). CDR3 nucleotides: TGTGCCAGCAGCTTGCGGGGGGCAAGAGAAAAACTGTTTTTT. It specifies CASSLRGAREKLFF.

The sample holds a few counts of this clonotype. The chain links TRBV10-3 to TRBJ2-5; TRBD1 might be the D (6 bases). This CDR3 spans 15 amino acids. Germline CDR1 and CDR2: ENHRY and SYGVKD. Trimming took 0 bases from V and 1 from J, leaving 9 bases between them. The CDR3 DNA reads TGTGCCATCAGTGAGTCTGTAGGGGGCCAAGAGACCCAGTACTTC. It translates to CAISESVGGQETQYF.

This clonotype was counted only a few times. The rearrangement links TRBV20-1 to TRBJ1-5; possible D gene TRBD1, 5 bases. V was shortened by 3 bases and J by 6 bases, with 12 bases between the two germline ends. Germline V gene sequence: CDR1 DFQATT, CDR2 SNEGSKA (reference sequence). The CDR3 covers 13 residues. CDR3 sequence (DNA): TGCAGTGCTAGGGAAGGGACGGGTCAGCCCCAGCATTTT. It is translated as CSAREGTGQPQHF.

The V gene is TRBV20-1, the J gene TRBJ1-6, with 9 nucleotides matching TRBD1. The CDR3 sequence is 19 residues long. Germline CDR1 reads DFQATT; CDR2 reads SNEGSKA (reference sequence). Trimming took 4 bases from V and 0 from J; bases not matched to a gene: 13. CDR3 sequence (DNA): TGCAGTGCTATACAAATAGGACAGGGGCCTAGCTCCTATAATTCACCCCTCCACTTT. This encodes CSAIQIGQGPSSYNSPLHF.